Given below is one TCR beta chain in context. The antigen it binds to is not known. No base qualities exist here, and no much larger clone lies one base off it. CDR1 and CDR2 are drawn from the germline V gene: SGHTA, FQGNSA. From V the trimming removes 5 bases and from J it removes 7 bases, while the gene matches leave 5 bases of the junction unaccounted for. The CDR3 contains 14 residues, cysteine and phenylalanine counted. Only the CDR3 region is kept as DNA, spanning 42 bases read in frame from base 1. Synthetic TCR analog templates were spiked into each PCR to estimate absolute template abundance from read counts. The immunoSEQ assay was used to amplify TCRbeta CDR3 regions from genomic DNA with bias-controlled V and J gene primers. Sequencing of rearranged TCRbeta segments was done at approximately 20X coverage. The authors processed their data as follows. Sequencing errors were corrected by clustering, and CDR3s were annotated against IMGT so that V, D and J genes could be assigned. Only productive TCRbeta rearrangements were used in downstream analyses, excluding out-of-frame or stop-codon sequences. Clonality was computed as one minus Shannon entropy normalized by the log of the number of unique productive sequences. Clones differing between time points or between blood and tumor were identified by Fisher's exact test with Benjamini-Hochberg correction at adjusted p below 0.01. TCRdb took this table from immuneACCESS and kept in-frame rearrangements with V and J called. Such tables lack part of the clones; where checked against another copy, unresolved V genes explain under half of the gap, and the rest is unexplained. V and J calls and clone size are as listed in that table; D and trimming were resolved from the DNA. The sample yields about 72,000 clones; 75% to 90% were counted once. About 15% of the sample is in the top ten clones.

The time point label here, explained by the study, means: pretreatment peripheral blood. A cohort of more than 25 patients with locally advanced or metastatic urothelial carcinoma, treated at Memorial Sloan Kettering on a trial protocol, was included. Peripheral blood mononuclear cells were collected pretreatment and during treatment, with between 1 and 8 total time points obtained per patient. The Qiagen DNeasy Blood extraction kit was used to purify genomic DNA from total PBMCs and tumor samples. PBMCs were collected pretreatment and during treatment and were isolated and stored as previously described. These data belong to a study of PD-L1 blockade in urothelial cancer (dated by TCRdb to about 2017). The study in broad terms: Every patient began therapy in 2014 and was given atezolizumab 1,200 mg intravenously every 3 weeks. Pretreatment tumor samples and matched peripheral blood, collected serially before and after atezolizumab treatment, underwent TCR sequencing. Blood samples were analyzed at 3 weeks after treatment start (second dose) and at 6 weeks after treatment start. Blood samples yielded a median of around 130,000 T cells and 65,000 to 95,000 unique TCRs, with median clonality about 0.08. About nine tenths of the roughly 30 patients were males with bladder-origin urothelial cancer, and about 60% of the 29 reported a prior smoking history. Patients had an ECOG performance status of 0 or 1 and had received between 0 and 3 prior chemotherapy regimens. Durable clinical benefit was achieved by nine patients and was not achieved by 20 patients. Twenty-nine patients had pretreatment blood TCR-seq, about 25 had at least one posttreatment blood collection, and about 25 had tumor TCR-seq. Durable clinical benefit meant progression-free survival longer than 6 months, and TCR features were also tested against progression-free and overall survival. Somatic, immune and clinical correlates of response to PD-L1 blockade with atezolizumab in urothelial cancer were the focus of an exploratory multi-omic analysis. In the same patients who had TCR sequencing, pretreatment tumors also underwent whole exome sequencing and RNA sequencing. Study-level results and caveats: Because of the small sample size (n ≈ 29) and the many exploratory analyses performed, the results are intended to be regarded as hypothesis-generating. A pretreatment peripheral blood TCR clonality below the median was linked to improved progression-free and overall survival. Among patients with durable benefit, tumor-associated TCR clones showed greater expansion in peripheral blood 3 weeks after treatment started (n ≈ 21, p = 0.022).

Recombination connected TRBV7-2 to TRBJ1-5, and 10 junction bases match TRBD1. The sequenced sample was PBMCs, obtained around atezolizumab (anti-PD-L1) treatment. The TCR comes from a man aged 55 to 70 with urothelial cancer. Here is the DNA: TGTGCCAGCAGCCCGGGACAGGGGTCCCAGCCCCAGCATTTT. Its translation is CASSPGQGSQPQHF.